What follows describes a single T cell receptor (beta chain). Its matching antigen is unknown. A read error may be the cause here, since a much bigger clone is one base away. TCRdb re-called the reads with MiXCR, one entry per CDR3 protein. The sample lists about 130,000 distinct CDR3 sequences; roughly 8.2% were seen once. The record originates from a study of T cell repertoires in cytomegalovirus infection. Across the whole study: In public TCR beta signatures, there were indications of both CMV infection and matching HLA type.

Regarding the study as a whole: Across the ex vivo response, the dominant clonotypes were HLA-C-restricted CMV-specific TCR beta clonotypes. People with CMV and the relevant HLA were identified by cumulative public TCR beta family frequency.

The CDR3 contains 14 residues. The germline V gene has CDR1 MNHNY and CDR2 SVGAGI (reference sequence). Material: PBMCs. This receptor was identified in a human donor in good health (CMV status not recorded). Some clones in this sample may be carry-over from other donors' samples. The chain has TRBV6-6 and TRBJ2-3; D ambiguous. The CDR3 DNA follows: TGTGCCAGCCGTTACTCGAGTCGGCCGGATACGCAGTATTTT. Its protein is CASRYSSRPDTQYF.